This TCR beta chain was sequenced in a study of cytotoxic CD8 clonotypes in ibrutinib-treated CLL. Profiling relied on immunoSEQ multiplex PCR, and the TCRdb table lists in-frame clones only, not all of them. The sample shows roughly 200,000 clones, roughly 79% of them seen only once. The receptor's source is a human donor with chronic lymphocytic leukemia. The sample in question was PBMCs, obtained after 12 months of ibrutinib treatment.

The CDR3 loop reads CASTLRAYEQYF. The CDR3 DNA reads as TGCGCCAGCACGTTGAGGGCCTACGAGCAGTACTTC. This chain links TRBV10-1 with TRBJ2-7, with D tentatively TRBD2 (5 bases). V was shortened by 7 bases and J by 2 bases, with 9 bases between the two germline ends. The length of the CDR3 is 12 residues. Germline values: CDR1 WNHNN, CDR2 SYGVQD (reference sequence).